This TCR beta chain stems from a study of Graves' ophthalmopathy and Graves' hyperthyroidism. For repertoire sequencing, the TCR beta CDR3 regions were amplified from RNA transcripts. HTBI primers primed a first-round RT-PCR, and a second-round multiplex PCR followed. MiXCR was run by TCRdb on the multiplex PCR reads, yielding one entry per CDR3 protein. The table lists almost 400,000 distinct CDR3 sequences, 18% of them singletons. This clonotype was counted many times. The length of the CDR3 is 15 residues. V lost 3 bases and J lost 0, with 12 bases in between. CDR1 SGHTA and CDR2 FQGNSA come from the germline V gene.

The material sequenced was peripheral blood. This clonotype was obtained from a woman aged 18-29 years with Graves' ophthalmopathy. The V gene is TRBV7-2, the J gene TRBJ2-7, with D hard to call. CDR3 nucleotide sequence: TGTGCCAGCAGCTTCAGTGGCACGGGCTCCTACGAGCAGTACTTC. This translates into CASSFSGTGSYEQYF.